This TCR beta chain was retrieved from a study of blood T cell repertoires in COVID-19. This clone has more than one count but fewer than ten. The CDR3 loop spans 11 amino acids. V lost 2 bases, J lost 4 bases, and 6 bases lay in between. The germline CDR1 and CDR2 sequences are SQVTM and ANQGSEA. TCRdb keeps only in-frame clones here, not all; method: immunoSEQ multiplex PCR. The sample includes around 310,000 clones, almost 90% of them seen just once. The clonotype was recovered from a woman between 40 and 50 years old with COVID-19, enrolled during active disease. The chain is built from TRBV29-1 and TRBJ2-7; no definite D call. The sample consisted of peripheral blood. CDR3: CSVEIGYEQYF. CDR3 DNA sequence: TGCAGCGTTGAAATCGGTTACGAGCAGTACTTC.